This T cell receptor beta chain was profiled in a study of shared clonotypes between healthy human individuals. Study results and caveats: A limitation of the genetic and exposure-history diversity represented arose from few donors.

This clone was observed a single time. Its antigen is not identified. Each subset's genomic DNA was shared equally among a number of immunoSEQ plates. As originally analysed: Filtering differed, since immunoSEQ gave only junction sequences and no quality scores. Using immunoSEQ multiplex PCR, the repertoire was profiled, and TCRdb retains in-frame clones only, with some absent. V, J and clone size were drawn from that table, and D and trimming were deduced from the DNA. The repertoire holds 2 million to 2.5 million clones, with about 94% as singletons. The V end was cut by 0 bases, the J end by 1 base, with 7 bases between. CDR1 and CDR2 from the germline V gene are SGHVS and FNYEAQ. The CDR3 totals 14 residues.

The sequence came from a man aged 18 to 29 in good health. The sequenced material came from naive CD4+ T cells sorted from blood. Subset in this sample: CD45RA+ positively selected. This chain links TRBV7-6 with TRBJ2-7; D remains unclear. The CDR3 region is CASSLASVSYEQYF. CDR3 DNA sequence: TGTGCCAGCAGCTTAGCCAGTGTATCCTACGAGCAGTACTTC.